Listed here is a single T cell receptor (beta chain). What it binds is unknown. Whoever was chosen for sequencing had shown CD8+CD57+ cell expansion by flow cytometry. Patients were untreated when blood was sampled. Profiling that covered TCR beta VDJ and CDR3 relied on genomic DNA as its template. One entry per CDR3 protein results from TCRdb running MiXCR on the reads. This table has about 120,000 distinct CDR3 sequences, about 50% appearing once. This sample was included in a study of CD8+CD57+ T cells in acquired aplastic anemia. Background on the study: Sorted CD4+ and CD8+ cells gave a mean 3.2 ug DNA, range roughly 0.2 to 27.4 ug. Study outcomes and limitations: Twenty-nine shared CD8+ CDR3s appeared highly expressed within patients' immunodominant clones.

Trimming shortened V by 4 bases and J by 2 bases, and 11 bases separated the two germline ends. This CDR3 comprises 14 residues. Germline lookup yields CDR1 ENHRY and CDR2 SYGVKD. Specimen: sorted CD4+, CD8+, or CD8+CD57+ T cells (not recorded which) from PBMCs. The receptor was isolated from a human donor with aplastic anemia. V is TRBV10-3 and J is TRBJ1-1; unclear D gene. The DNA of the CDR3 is TGTGCCATCAGTGGTTCGGCCGCCAACACTGAAGCTTTCTTT. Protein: CAISGSAANTEAFF.